The clone carrying this TCR beta chain was observed at least ten times. RNA transcripts served as the template for amplifying TCR beta CDR3 regions. The TCR CDR3 was amplified in a first-round RT-PCR using the HTBI primer set. MiXCR was run by TCRdb on the multiplex PCR reads, yielding one entry per CDR3 protein. Of about 380,000 distinct CDR3 sequences listed, less than 20% are singletons. This entry is derived from a study of T cells in Graves' hyperthyroidism and ophthalmopathy. Study in general: Peripheral blood was obtained at initial diagnosis, preceding any treatment.

The sequenced sample consisted of blood. The sequence derives from a man aged 18 to 30 with Graves' ophthalmopathy.

CDR3 residues: CASSTPRGVRASYNEQFF. The CDR3 DNA reads as TGTGCCAGCAGCACACCCCGCGGGGTACGAGCGAGCTACAATGAGCAGTTCTTC. This rearrangement joins TRBV11-2 to TRBJ2-1; tentative D call: TRBD2 (6 bases). From germline, CDR1 is SGHAT and CDR2 FQNNGV. There are 18 residues in the CDR3. V lost 5 bases, J lost 3 bases, and 23 bases lay in between.